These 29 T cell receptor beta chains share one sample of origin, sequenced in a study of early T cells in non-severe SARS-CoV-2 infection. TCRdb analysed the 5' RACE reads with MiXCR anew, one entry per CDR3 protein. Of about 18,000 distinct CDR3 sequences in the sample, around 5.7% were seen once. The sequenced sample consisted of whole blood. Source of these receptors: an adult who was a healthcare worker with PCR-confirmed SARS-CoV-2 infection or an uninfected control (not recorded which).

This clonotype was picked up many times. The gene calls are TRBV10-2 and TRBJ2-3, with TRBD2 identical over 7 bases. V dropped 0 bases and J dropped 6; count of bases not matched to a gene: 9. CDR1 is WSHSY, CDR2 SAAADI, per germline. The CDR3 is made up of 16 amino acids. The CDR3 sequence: CASSESVLASGDTQYF. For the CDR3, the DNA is TGCGCCAGCAGTGAGTCGGTACTAGCGTCTGGGGATACGCAGTATTTT.

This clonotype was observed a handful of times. CDR3 nucleotide sequence: TGTGCCAGCAGCTTAGATGGGTGGAACCCAGCAGGAAACACCATATATTTT. Residues: CASSLDGWNPAGNTIYF. V is TRBV11-2 and J is TRBJ1-3, with no clear D. Trimming removed 0 bases at V and 4 bases at J, with 16 bases between. The CDR3 is 17 amino acids. Germline assignment: CDR1 SGHAT and CDR2 FQNNGV.

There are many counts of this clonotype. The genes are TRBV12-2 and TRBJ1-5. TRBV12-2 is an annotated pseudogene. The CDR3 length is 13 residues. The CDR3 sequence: CASRLELRQPQHF. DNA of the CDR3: TGTGCAAGTCGCCTAGAATTACGTCAGCCCCAGCATTTT.

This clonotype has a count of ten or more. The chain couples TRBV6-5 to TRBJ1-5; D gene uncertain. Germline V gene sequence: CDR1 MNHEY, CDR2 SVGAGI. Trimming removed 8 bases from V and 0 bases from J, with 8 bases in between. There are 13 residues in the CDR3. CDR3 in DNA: TGTGCCAGCCGGGCCGATAGCAATCAGCCCCAGCATTTT. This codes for CASRADSNQPQHF.

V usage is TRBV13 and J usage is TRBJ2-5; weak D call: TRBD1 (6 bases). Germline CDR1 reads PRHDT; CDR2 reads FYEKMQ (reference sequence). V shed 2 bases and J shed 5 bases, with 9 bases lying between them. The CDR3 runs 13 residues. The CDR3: CASSLRQVETQYF. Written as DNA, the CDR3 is TGTGCCAGCAGCTTAAGACAGGTCGAGACCCAGTACTTC.

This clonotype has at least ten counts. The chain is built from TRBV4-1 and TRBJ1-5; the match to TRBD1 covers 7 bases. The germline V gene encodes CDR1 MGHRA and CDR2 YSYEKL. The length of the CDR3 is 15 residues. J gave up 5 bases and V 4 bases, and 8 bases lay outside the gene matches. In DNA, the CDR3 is TGCGCCAGCAGCCCTACGGGACAGCGATATCAGCCCCAGCATTTT. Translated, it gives CASSPTGQRYQPQHF.

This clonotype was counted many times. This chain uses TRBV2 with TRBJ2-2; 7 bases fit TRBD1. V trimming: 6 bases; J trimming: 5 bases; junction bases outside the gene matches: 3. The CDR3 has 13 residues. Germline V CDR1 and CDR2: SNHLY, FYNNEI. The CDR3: CASSWTGTGELFF. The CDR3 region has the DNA TGTGCCAGCAGCTGGACAGGAACCGGGGAGCTGTTTTTT.

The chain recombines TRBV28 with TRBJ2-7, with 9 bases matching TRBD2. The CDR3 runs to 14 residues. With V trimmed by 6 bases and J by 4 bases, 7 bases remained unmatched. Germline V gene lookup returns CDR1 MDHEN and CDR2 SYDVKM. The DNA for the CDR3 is TGTGCCAGCAGGAGTAGCGGGAGTTTATACGAGCAGTACTTC. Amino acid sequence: CASRSSGSLYEQYF.

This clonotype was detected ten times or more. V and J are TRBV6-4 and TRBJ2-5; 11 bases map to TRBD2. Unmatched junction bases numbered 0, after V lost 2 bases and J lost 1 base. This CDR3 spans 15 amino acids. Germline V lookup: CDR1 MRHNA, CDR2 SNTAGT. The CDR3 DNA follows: TGTGCCAGCAGTGACGGGACTAGCGGCCAAGAGACCCAGTACTTC. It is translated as CASSDGTSGQETQYF.

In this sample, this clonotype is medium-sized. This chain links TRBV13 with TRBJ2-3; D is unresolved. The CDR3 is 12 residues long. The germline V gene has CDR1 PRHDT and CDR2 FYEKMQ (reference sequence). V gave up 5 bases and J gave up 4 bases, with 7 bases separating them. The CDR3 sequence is CASSQDPDTQYF. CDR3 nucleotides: TGTGCCAGCAGCCAGGACCCAGATACGCAGTATTTT.

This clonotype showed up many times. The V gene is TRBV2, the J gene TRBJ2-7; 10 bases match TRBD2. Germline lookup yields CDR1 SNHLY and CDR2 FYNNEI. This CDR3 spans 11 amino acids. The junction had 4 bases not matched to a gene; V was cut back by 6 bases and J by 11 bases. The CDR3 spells CASSLSGREYF. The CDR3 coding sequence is TGTGCCAGCAGCCTAAGCGGGAGGGAGTACTTC.

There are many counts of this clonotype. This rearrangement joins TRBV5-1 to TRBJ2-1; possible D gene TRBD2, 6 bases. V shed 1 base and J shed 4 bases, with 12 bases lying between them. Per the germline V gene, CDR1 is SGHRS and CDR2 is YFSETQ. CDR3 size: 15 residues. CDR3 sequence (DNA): TGCGCCAGCAGCTTGAGTACTGGGGGGTACAATGAGCAGTTCTTC. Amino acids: CASSLSTGGYNEQFF.

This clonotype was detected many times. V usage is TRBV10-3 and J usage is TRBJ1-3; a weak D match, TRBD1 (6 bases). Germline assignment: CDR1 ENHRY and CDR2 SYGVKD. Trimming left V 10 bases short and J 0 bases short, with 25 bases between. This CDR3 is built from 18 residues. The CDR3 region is CATTKTSNRESSGNTIYF. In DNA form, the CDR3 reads TGTGCCACAACAAAAACCAGTAACAGGGAGAGCTCTGGAAACACCATATATTTT.

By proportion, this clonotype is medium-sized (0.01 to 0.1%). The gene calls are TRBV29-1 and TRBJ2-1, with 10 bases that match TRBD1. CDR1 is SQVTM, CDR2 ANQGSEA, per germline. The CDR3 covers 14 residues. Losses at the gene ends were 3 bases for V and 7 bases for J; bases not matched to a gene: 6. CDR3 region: CSVDGTGVENEQFF. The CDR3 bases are TGCAGCGTTGATGGGACAGGGGTGGAGAATGAGCAGTTCTTC.

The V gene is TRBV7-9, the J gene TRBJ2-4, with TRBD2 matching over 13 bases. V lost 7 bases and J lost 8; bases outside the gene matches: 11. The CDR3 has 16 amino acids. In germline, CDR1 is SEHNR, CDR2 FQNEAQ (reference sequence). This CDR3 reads CASNQGLAGVVDIQYF. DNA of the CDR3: TGTGCCAGCAACCAAGGACTAGCGGGAGTTGTTGACATTCAGTACTTC.

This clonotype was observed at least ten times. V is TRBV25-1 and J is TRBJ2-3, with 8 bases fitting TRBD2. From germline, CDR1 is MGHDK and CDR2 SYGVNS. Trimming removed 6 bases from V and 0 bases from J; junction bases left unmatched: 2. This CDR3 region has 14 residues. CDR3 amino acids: CASSRGRSTDTQYF. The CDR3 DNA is TGTGCCAGCAGCCGCGGGAGGAGCACAGATACGCAGTATTTT.

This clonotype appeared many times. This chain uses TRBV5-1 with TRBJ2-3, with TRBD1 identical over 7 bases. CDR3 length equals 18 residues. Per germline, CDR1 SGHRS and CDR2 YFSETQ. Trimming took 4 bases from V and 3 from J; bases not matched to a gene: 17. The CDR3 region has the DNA TGCGCCAGCAGCCCGGGCCCGACAGGGTATACCGCGACAGATACGCAGTATTTT. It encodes CASSPGPTGYTATDTQYF. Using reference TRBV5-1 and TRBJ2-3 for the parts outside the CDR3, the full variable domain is KAGVTQTPRYLIKTRGQQVTLSCSPISGHRSVSWYQQTPGQGLQFLFEYFSETQRNKGNFPGRFSGRQFSNSRSEMNVSTLELGDSALYLCASSPGPTGYTATDTQYFGPGTRLTVL.

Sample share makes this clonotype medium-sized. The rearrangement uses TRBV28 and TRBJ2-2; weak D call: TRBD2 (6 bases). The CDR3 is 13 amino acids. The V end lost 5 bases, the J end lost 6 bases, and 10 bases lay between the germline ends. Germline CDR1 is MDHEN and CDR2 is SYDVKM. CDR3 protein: CASSQPSAGELFF. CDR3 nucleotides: TGTGCCAGCAGTCAGCCTAGCGCCGGGGAGCTGTTTTTT. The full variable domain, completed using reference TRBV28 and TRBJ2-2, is DVKVTQSSRYLVKRTGEKVFLECVQDMDHENMFWYRQDPGLGLRLIYFSYDVKMKEKGDIPEGYSVSREKKERFSLILESASTNQTSMYLCASSQPSAGELFFGEGSRLTVL.

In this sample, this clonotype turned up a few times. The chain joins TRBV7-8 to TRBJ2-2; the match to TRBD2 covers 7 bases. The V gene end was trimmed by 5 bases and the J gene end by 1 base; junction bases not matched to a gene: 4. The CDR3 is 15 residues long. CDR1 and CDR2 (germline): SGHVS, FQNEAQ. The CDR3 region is CASSPAGMNTGELFF. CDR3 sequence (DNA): TGTGCCAGCAGCCCAGCGGGGATGAACACCGGGGAGCTGTTTTTT.

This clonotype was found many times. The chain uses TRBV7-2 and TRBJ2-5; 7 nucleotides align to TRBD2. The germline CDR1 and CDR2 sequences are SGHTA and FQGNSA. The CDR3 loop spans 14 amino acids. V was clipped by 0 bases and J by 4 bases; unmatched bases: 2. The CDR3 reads CASSLATSPETQYF. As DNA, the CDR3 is TGTGCCAGCAGCTTAGCGACTAGCCCAGAGACCCAGTACTTC.

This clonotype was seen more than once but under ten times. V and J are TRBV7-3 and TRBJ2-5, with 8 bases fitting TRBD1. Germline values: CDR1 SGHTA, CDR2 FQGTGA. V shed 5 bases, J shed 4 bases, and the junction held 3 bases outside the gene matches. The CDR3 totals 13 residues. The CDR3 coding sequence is TGTGCCAGCAGCCGTGGACAGGGAGAGACCCAGTACTTC. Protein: CASSRGQGETQYF.

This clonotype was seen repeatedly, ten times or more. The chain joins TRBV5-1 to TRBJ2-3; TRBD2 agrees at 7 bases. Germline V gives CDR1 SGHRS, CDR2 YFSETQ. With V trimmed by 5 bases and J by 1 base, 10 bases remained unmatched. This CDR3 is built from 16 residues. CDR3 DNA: TGCGCCAGCAGACCGGTAGCGGGTCCTGGCACAGATACGCAGTATTTT. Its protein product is CASRPVAGPGTDTQYF.

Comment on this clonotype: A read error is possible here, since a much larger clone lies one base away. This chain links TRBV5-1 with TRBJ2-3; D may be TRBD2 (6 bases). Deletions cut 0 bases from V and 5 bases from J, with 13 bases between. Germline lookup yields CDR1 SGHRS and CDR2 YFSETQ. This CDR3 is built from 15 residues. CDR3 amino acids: CASSLGQGSGDTQYF. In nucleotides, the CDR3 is TGCGCCAGCAGCTTGGGGCAGGGTAGCGGAGATACGCAGTATTTT.

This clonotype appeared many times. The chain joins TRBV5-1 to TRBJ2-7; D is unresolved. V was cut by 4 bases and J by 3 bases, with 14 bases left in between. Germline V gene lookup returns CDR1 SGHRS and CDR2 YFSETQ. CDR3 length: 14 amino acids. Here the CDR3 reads CASSDPSGIYEQYF. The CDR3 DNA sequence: TGCGCCAGCAGCGACCCTTCGGGCATCTACGAGCAGTACTTC. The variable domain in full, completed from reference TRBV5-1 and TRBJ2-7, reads KAGVTQTPRYLIKTRGQQVTLSCSPISGHRSVSWYQQTPGQGLQFLFEYFSETQRNKGNFPGRFSGRQFSNSRSEMNVSTLELGDSALYLCASSDPSGIYEQYFGPGTRLTVT.

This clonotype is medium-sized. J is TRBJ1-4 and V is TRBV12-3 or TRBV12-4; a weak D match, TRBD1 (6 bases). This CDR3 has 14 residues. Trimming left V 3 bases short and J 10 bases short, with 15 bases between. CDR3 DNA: TGTGCCAGCAGTTTGAACAGGGCCTTCGGAAAACTGTTTTTT. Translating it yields CASSLNRAFGKLFF.

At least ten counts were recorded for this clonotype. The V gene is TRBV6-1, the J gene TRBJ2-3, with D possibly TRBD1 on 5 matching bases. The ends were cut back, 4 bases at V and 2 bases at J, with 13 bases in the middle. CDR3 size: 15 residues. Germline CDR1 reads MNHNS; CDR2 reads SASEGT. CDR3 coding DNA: TGTGCCAGCAGTGTTCAGGGAAGGTACACAGATACGCAGTATTTT. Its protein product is CASSVQGRYTDTQYF.

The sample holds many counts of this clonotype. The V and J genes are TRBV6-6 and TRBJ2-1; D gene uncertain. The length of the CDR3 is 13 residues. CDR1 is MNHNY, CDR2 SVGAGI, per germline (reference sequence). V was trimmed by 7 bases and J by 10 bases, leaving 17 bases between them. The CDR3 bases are TGTGCCAGCACCCAGCTCCCAGTGGGGGAGCAGTTCTTC. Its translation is CASTQLPVGEQFF.

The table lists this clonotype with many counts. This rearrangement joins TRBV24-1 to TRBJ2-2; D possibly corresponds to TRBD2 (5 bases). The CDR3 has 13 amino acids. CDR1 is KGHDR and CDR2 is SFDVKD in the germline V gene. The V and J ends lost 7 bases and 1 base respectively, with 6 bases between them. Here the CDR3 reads CATSRGNTGELFF. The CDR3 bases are TGTGCCACCAGCCGGGGGAACACCGGGGAGCTGTTTTTT.

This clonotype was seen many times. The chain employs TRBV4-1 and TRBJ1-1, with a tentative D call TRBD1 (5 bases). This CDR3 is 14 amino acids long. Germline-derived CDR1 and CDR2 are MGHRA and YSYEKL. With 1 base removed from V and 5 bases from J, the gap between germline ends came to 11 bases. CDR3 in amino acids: CASSQGRGWTEAFF. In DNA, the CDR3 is TGCGCCAGCAGCCAAGGAAGGGGATGGACTGAAGCTTTCTTT.